This T cell receptor beta chain was profiled in a study of blood T cell repertoires in COVID-19. The trim removed 3 bases at V and 0 bases at J, leaving 2 bases unmatched. The length of the CDR3 is 15 residues. Germline CDR1 reads MDHEN; CDR2 reads SYDVKM. Clinical history as reported by participants underpinned cohort assignment. Profiled with immunoSEQ multiplex PCR; TCRdb holds only in-frame clones, not every one. The sample has roughly 250,000 clones, about 90% seen once. What was sequenced was PBMCs or T cells enriched from blood (not recorded which). The source of this sequence is a young woman who had recovered from COVID-19. The chain has TRBV28 and TRBJ1-5; 7 nucleotides line up with TRBD1. In DNA, the CDR3 is TGTGCCAGCAGTTTGACAGGGATTAGCAATCAGCCCCAGCATTTT. Amino acid sequence: CASSLTGISNQPQHF.